Listed below are T cell receptor beta chains from one sample, sequenced in a study of T cells in Graves' hyperthyroidism and ophthalmopathy. TCRdb re-called the multiplex PCR reads through MiXCR, storing one row per CDR3 protein. The sample has about 360,000 distinct CDR3 sequences; 13% are singletons. The sequencing input was blood. The receptors derive from a woman aged 18-30 years with Graves' hyperthyroidism. CDR3s include the opening cysteine and the closing phenylalanine or tryptophan. A D gene is named only where the DNA matches it firmly. Expanded clones get a size class; other rows say once, few or many, or leave the size out.

J gene | CDR3 length | D gene | clone size | V gene | CDR3 protein | CDR3 DNA
TRBJ1-1 | 13 | TRBD1 | many | TRBV5-5 | CASQTGGDTEAFF | TGTGCCAGCCAGACAGGGGGGGACACTGAAGCTTTCTTT
TRBJ2-3 | 16 | NA | many | TRBV24-1 | CATSDPRGLGTDTQYF | TGTGCCACCAGTGATCCCCGAGGCCTGGGGACAGATACGCAGTATTTT
TRBJ1-1 | 14 | NA | few | TRBV4-1 | CASSQFGGSTEAFF | TGCGCCAGCAGCCAATTTGGAGGGAGCACTGAAGCTTTCTTT
TRBJ2-1 | 15 | TRBD2 | many | TRBV9 | CASSVVTSNDNEQFF | TGTGCCAGCAGCGTAGTGACTAGCAACGACAATGAGCAGTTCTTC
TRBJ2-1 | 17 | TRBD2 | many | TRBV28 | CASSGPGTSGSKGEQFF | TGTGCCAGCAGTGGACCCGGGACTAGCGGATCCAAGGGTGAGCAGTTCTTC
TRBJ2-5 | 15 | TRBD2 | NA | TRBV3-1 | CASSQALAGGETQYF | TGTGCCAGCAGCCAAGCCCTAGCGGGAGGAGAGACCCAGTACTTC
TRBJ2-7 | 14 | NA | NA | TRBV19 | CASSPLASSYEQYF | TGTGCCAGTAGCCCGTTGGCGAGCTCCTACGAGCAGTACTTC
TRBJ1-6 | 12 | NA | many | TRBV10-3 | CAISQYISPLHF | TGTGCCATCAGCCAATACATTTCACCCCTCCACTTT
TRBJ2-2 | 14 | NA | many | TRBV7-2 | CASSLAGAPGELFF | TGTGCCAGCAGCTTAGCCGGAGCGCCCGGGGAGCTGTTTTTT
TRBJ1-1 | 15 | NA | many | TRBV27 | CASSLFGQGSAEAFF | TGTGCCAGCAGTTTATTTGGGCAGGGAAGTGCTGAAGCTTTCTTT
TRBJ2-7 | 14 | TRBD1 | many | TRBV18 | CASSLGTGNNEQYF | TGTGCCAGCTCACTCGGGACAGGGAATAACGAGCAGTACTTC
TRBJ2-2 | 18 | TRBD2 | many | TRBV12-3/TRBV12-4 | CASKRGSGGASNTGELFF | TGTGCCAGCAAGAGAGGCAGCGGGGGGGCCTCGAACACCGGGGAGCTGTTTTTT
TRBJ1-2 | 12 | TRBD1 | many | TRBV12-3/TRBV12-4 | CASSPDRAGYTF | TGTGCCAGCAGCCCAGACAGGGCTGGCTACACCTTC
TRBJ1-1 | 14 | NA | NA | TRBV10-3 | CAIKIRQLNTEAFF | TGTGCCATCAAGATTCGTCAGTTGAACACTGAAGCTTTCTTT
TRBJ1-1 | 12 | NA | many | TRBV5-1 | CASSFGTTEAFF | TGCGCCAGCAGCTTCGGGACGACTGAAGCTTTCTTT
TRBJ2-1 | 12 | NA | NA | TRBV6-2/TRBV6-3 | CASSYPPNGQFF | TGTGCCAGCAGTTACCCCCCCAATGGGCAGTTCTTC
TRBJ2-3 | 14 | NA | many | TRBV6-1 | CASGESQGADTQYF | TGTGCCAGCGGTGAATCCCAGGGCGCAGATACGCAGTATTTT
TRBJ2-2 | 15 | TRBD1 | few | TRBV12-3/TRBV12-4 | CASSWGQGNTGELFF | TGTGCCAGCAGTTGGGGACAGGGGAACACCGGGGAGCTGTTTTTT
TRBJ1-1 | 16 | TRBD1 | NA | TRBV6-1 | CASSDGQGAGNTEAFF | TGTGCCAGCAGTGACGGGCAGGGGGCAGGAAATACTGAAGCTTTCTTT
TRBJ2-1 | 16 | TRBD2 | few | TRBV4-1 | CASSQASGRAGNEQFF | TGCGCCAGCAGCCAAGCTAGCGGGAGGGCCGGGAATGAGCAGTTCTTC
TRBJ1-1 | 13 | NA | many | TRBV3-1 | CASSQSAYTEAFF | TGTGCCAGCAGCCAATCGGCGTATACTGAAGCTTTCTTT
TRBJ2-7 | 16 | TRBD2 | NA | TRBV4-1 | CASSLGTSGTSYEQYF | TGCGCCAGCAGCCTCGGGACTAGCGGGACCTCCTACGAGCAGTACTTC
TRBJ1-2 | 11 | NA | many | TRBV2 | CASRFDLGYTF | TGTGCCAGCAGGTTCGATCTGGGCTACACCTTC
TRBJ2-7 | 13 | TRBD2 | many | TRBV20-1 | CSARTSGTYEQYF | TGCAGTGCTCGGACTAGCGGGACCTACGAGCAGTACTTC
TRBJ2-1 | 12 | NA | many | TRBV2 | CALRAEYNEQFF | TGTGCCCTTAGGGCAGAATACAATGAGCAGTTCTTC
TRBJ2-1 | 11 | NA | many | TRBV29-1 | CSAGSYNEQFF | TGCAGCGCTGGCTCCTACAATGAGCAGTTCTTC
TRBJ2-1 | 14 | NA | many | TRBV12-3/TRBV12-4 | CASSSGTSYNEQFF | TGTGCCAGCAGTTCGGGAACATCTTACAATGAGCAGTTCTTC
TRBJ2-3 | 16 | TRBD1 | many | TRBV18 | CASSPRRTGGTDTQYF | TGTGCCAGCTCACCGAGACGGACAGGGGGCACGGATACGCAGTATTTT
TRBJ2-2 | 14 | NA | many | TRBV28 | CASSSGFNTGELFF | TGTGCCAGCAGTTCAGGGTTCAACACCGGGGAGCTGTTTTTT
TRBJ2-7 | 16 | TRBD2 | few | TRBV18 | CASSGGGASGNYEQYF | TGTGCCAGCTCCGGAGGAGGGGCTAGCGGGAATTACGAGCAGTACTTC
TRBJ2-5 | 16 | TRBD2 | many | TRBV6-1 | CASRPIAGAGGETQYF | TGTGCCAGCAGACCTATAGCGGGAGCGGGGGGAGAGACCCAGTACTTC
TRBJ2-1 | 14 | NA | many | TRBV12-3/TRBV12-4 | CASSPGHLYNEQFF | TGTGCCAGCAGTCCGGGACACTTATACAATGAGCAGTTCTTC
TRBJ1-6 | 14 | TRBD1 | many | TRBV3-1 | CASSRGQGNSPLHF | TGTGCCAGCAGCCGGGGACAGGGTAATTCACCCCTCCACTTT
TRBJ2-7 | 17 | TRBD1 | few | TRBV28 | CASSLVGDSFISYEQYF | TGTGCCAGCAGTTTAGTAGGGGACAGCTTCATCTCCTACGAGCAGTACTTC
TRBJ2-7 | 12 | NA | many | TRBV7-2 | CASSPQSYEQYF | TGTGCCAGCAGCCCCCAATCCTACGAGCAGTACTTC
TRBJ2-5 | 13 | NA | NA | TRBV18 | CASSPEGIETQYF | TGTGCCAGCTCACCTGAGGGTATCGAGACCCAGTACTTC
TRBJ1-1 | 14 | NA | many | TRBV6-1 | CASSYFGANTEAFF | TGTGCCAGCAGTTATTTCGGGGCCAACACTGAAGCTTTCTTT
TRBJ2-7 | 13 | NA | NA | TRBV20-1 | CSAVGDLTYEQYF | TGCAGTGCCGTCGGTGACCTGACCTACGAGCAGTACTTC
TRBJ2-3 | 13 | NA | few | TRBV5-6 | CASSLFLGDTQYF | TGTGCCAGCAGCTTGTTTTTGGGAGATACGCAGTATTTT
TRBJ1-6 | 13 | NA | many | TRBV4-3 | CASSAGWNSPLHF | TGCGCCAGCAGCGCCGGATGGAATTCACCCCTCCACTTT
TRBJ2-1 | 16 | TRBD2 | NA | TRBV12-5 | CASGTSGRWPYNEQFF | TGTGCTAGTGGTACTAGCGGGAGGTGGCCCTACAATGAGCAGTTCTTC
TRBJ1-6 | 13 | NA | NA | TRBV14 | CASSPAPNSPLHF | TGTGCCAGCAGCCCCGCCCCCAATTCACCCCTCCACTTT
TRBJ1-5 | 14 | NA | many | TRBV7-2 | CASSFGPLSQPQHF | TGTGCCAGCAGCTTCGGGCCCCTGAGCCAGCCCCAGCATTTT
TRBJ1-6 | 13 | NA | NA | TRBV20-1 | CSAQDSYNSPLHF | TGCAGTGCCCAGGACAGCTATAATTCACCCCTCCACTTT
TRBJ2-7 | 14 | NA | many | TRBV27 | CASSFHGSSYEQYF | TGTGCCAGCAGTTTTCACGGCAGCTCCTACGAGCAGTACTTC
TRBJ1-1 | 14 | NA | NA | TRBV30 | CAWILDSAWAEAFF | TGTGCCTGGATCCTGGACAGCGCCTGGGCTGAAGCTTTCTTT
TRBJ1-2 | 16 | NA | many | TRBV28 | CASSLPPGRIHYGYTF | TGTGCCAGCAGTTTACCACCCGGACGGATCCACTATGGCTACACCTTC